This TCR beta chain originates from a study of blood T cell repertoires in COVID-19. Repertoires were generated with immunoSEQ multiplex PCR, while TCRdb's copy carries only in-frame clones and drops some. The sample includes 300,000 to 350,000 clones, roughly 90% seen only once; the top ten take 3.5% to 4.5%. The CDR3 loop spans 13 amino acids. After removal of 8 bases from V and 3 bases from J, the junction contained 6 bases not matched to a gene. Per germline, CDR1 SGHTA and CDR2 FQGTGA. The sample comprised PBMCs or T cells enriched from blood (not recorded which). The gene calls are TRBV7-3 and TRBJ1-2, with 7 bases identical to TRBD1. The source is a woman aged 18-30 years with acute COVID-19. This chain's CDR3 is CASGNQGDYGYTF. The DNA for the CDR3 is TGTGCCAGCGGTAACCAGGGGGACTATGGCTACACCTTC.